This T cell receptor beta chain stems from a study of T cells in Graves' hyperthyroidism and ophthalmopathy. The sample holds a few counts of this clonotype. Amplified TCR beta CDR3 regions derived from RNA transcripts. When the TCR CDR3 underwent first-round RT-PCR, the HTBI primer set was used. A single record per CDR3 protein comes from TCRdb applying MiXCR to the multiplex PCR reads. The sample consists of about 690,000 distinct CDR3 sequences, about 18% of them appearing once. CDR1 LNHDA and CDR2 SQIVND come from the germline V gene (reference sequence). Trimming pared 5 bases from V and 5 bases from J, leaving 8 bases between. CDR3 length: 12 residues.

Sample: blood. This sequence originates from a man aged 50 to 59 with Graves' hyperthyroidism. This sequence joins TRBV19 and TRBJ2-3; D not resolved. The CDR3 sequence is CASSSYGDTQYF. CDR3 in DNA: TGTGCCAGTAGTTCTTATGGAGATACGCAGTATTTT.